This TCR beta chain was identified in a study of shared clonotypes between healthy human individuals. Adult donors, all healthy and HIV-negative, had no recent acute infections or vaccinations. The sequencing of unsorted PBMC DNA took place on ten immunoSEQ deep assay plates. This table comes from immunoSEQ multiplex PCR, and its TCRdb copy is limited to in-frame clones, with some not included. The table includes 400,000 to 500,000 clones, 79% detected once. The CDR3 loop spans 16 amino acids. Trimming cost V 3 bases and J 5 bases, with 19 bases left between them. Germline CDR1 is MDHEN and CDR2 is SYDVKM.

This TCR came from a middle-aged woman in good health. Some clones in this sample may be carry-over from other donors' samples. The sample taken for sequencing was PBMCs. This sequence joins TRBV28 and TRBJ1-2, with unresolved D. CDR3 sequence reads: CASSLDPAYSLYGYTF. Written as DNA, the CDR3 is TGTGCCAGCAGTTTGGACCCGGCCTATTCTTTGTATGGCTACACCTTC.